This passage covers 18 T cell receptor beta chains from one sample sequenced in a study of T cell responses to AZD1222 COVID-19 vaccine. Profiling relied on immunoSEQ multiplex PCR, and the TCRdb table lists in-frame clones only, not all of them. Found here are roughly 70,000 clones, 75% to 95% of them singletons; the top ten hold roughly 6.7%. The input for sequencing was peripheral blood, taken 28 days after the second dose of the MenACWY control vaccine. These receptor sequences come from an adult who received the MenACWY meningococcal vaccine as a control.

V and J are TRBV9 and TRBJ1-6; D is unclear. Per germline, CDR1 SGDLS and CDR2 YYNGEE. The CDR3 contains 11 residues. Between the trimmed V and J ends, which lost 4 bases and 15 bases, there was a span of 11 bases. The CDR3 loop reads CASSSANVLHF. The CDR3 DNA sequence: TGTGCCAGCAGCTCGGCGAACGTCCTCCACTTT.

This clone was observed a single time. This rearrangement joins TRBV3-1 (or the pseudogene TRBV3-2) to TRBJ2-4; D uncertain. The V end lost 1 base, the J end lost 1 base, and 8 bases lay between the germline ends. CDR1 and CDR2 from the germline V gene are LGHDT and YNNKEL (reference sequence). The CDR3 loop spans 15 amino acids. CDR3: CASSQGEGAKNIQYF. In DNA form, the CDR3 reads TGTGCCAGCAGCCAAGGGGAAGGGGCCAAAAACATTCAGTACTTC.

In this sample, this clone turned up once. This chain uses TRBV7-8 with TRBJ2-3, with TRBD2 matching over 9 bases. Per the germline V gene, CDR1 is SGHVS and CDR2 is FQNEAQ. CDR3 length equals 15 residues. After removal of 1 base from V and 6 bases from J, the junction contained 5 bases not matched to a gene. CDR3 sequence: CASSLGAGGPDTQYF. DNA of the CDR3: TGTGCCAGCAGCTTAGGGGCGGGAGGGCCGGATACGCAGTATTTT.

The chain couples TRBV27 to TRBJ1-5, with D perhaps matching TRBD1 (5 bases). Germline CDR1 reads MNHEY; CDR2 reads SMNVEV (reference sequence). Trimming left V 5 bases short and J 6 bases short, with 17 bases between. This CDR3 has 15 amino acids. CDR3 nucleotide sequence: TGTGCCAGCAGTCCCGGCCAGGGATGGGGTCAGCCCCAGCATTTT. Protein: CASSPGQGWGQPQHF.

This clone was recorded a few times. The chain carries TRBV27 and TRBJ1-6; the D is unclear. This CDR3 spans 14 amino acids. V shed 6 bases and J shed 5 bases, with 11 bases lying between them. Looked up from germline, CDR1 is MNHEY and CDR2 is SMNVEV (reference sequence). The CDR3 nucleotides are TGTGCCAGCAGATTACACGCTCATAATTCACCCCTCCACTTT. Translated: CASRLHAHNSPLHF.

CDR3 in DNA: TGTGCCTGGAGTCGCTATCTTAGGGCAGGGTCAAATTCACCCCTCCACTTT. Its protein product is CAWSRYLRAGSNSPLHF. The chain couples TRBV30 to TRBJ1-6; D perhaps matches TRBD1 (5 bases). Germline V CDR1 and CDR2: GTSNPN, SVGIG (reference sequence). The CDR3 is 17 amino acids. V lost 2 bases, J lost 7 bases, and 21 bases lay in between.

The chain combines TRBV4-3 with TRBJ2-3, with 10 positions matching TRBD2. The trim removed 0 bases at V and 0 bases at J, leaving 9 bases unmatched. Per the germline V gene, CDR1 is LGHNA and CDR2 is YSLEER. The CDR3 contains 19 residues. The CDR3 is CASSQDRLAGAGSTDTQYF. The CDR3, as DNA: TGCGCCAGCAGCCAAGATCGTCTAGCGGGGGCGGGTAGCACAGATACGCAGTATTTT.

The V call is TRBV6-5, the J call TRBJ1-2; 7 bases agree with TRBD1. The trim removed 4 bases at V and 2 bases at J, leaving 1 base unmatched. This CDR3 has 13 amino acids. Germline V gives CDR1 MNHEY, CDR2 SVGAGI. As DNA, the CDR3 is TGTGCCAGCAGTTCGACAGGGAACTATGGCTACACCTTC. This translates into CASSSTGNYGYTF.

The chain has TRBV24-1 and TRBJ2-2; TRBD1 matches at 9 bases. V shed 5 bases and J 1 base; nucleotides not matched to a gene: 10. Germline lookup yields CDR1 KGHDR and CDR2 SFDVKD. The CDR3 spans 18 residues. Here the CDR3 reads CATSVSTGGPMNTGELFF. CDR3 in DNA: TGTGCCACCAGTGTTTCGACAGGGGGACCGATGAACACCGGGGAGCTGTTTTTT.

The chain links TRBV6-1 to TRBJ2-1; D gene uncertain. Trimming left V 3 bases short and J 2 bases short, with 14 bases between. Germline CDR1 reads MNHNS; CDR2 reads SASEGT. There are 16 residues in the CDR3. In DNA, the CDR3 is TGTGCCAGCAGTGAGCGTTTATCTAGAACCTACAATGAGCAGTTCTTC. Translation: CASSERLSRTYNEQFF.

The chain employs TRBV7-6 and TRBJ2-3, with D hard to call. Germline CDR1 is SGHVS and CDR2 is FNYEAQ. This CDR3 is built from 15 residues. V was pared by 5 bases and J by 6 bases, with 18 bases between. The CDR3 protein is CASSSSISVRDTQYF. CDR3 nucleotides: TGTGCCAGCAGCAGTTCAATTTCGGTCAGGGATACGCAGTATTTT. The variable domain in full, completed from reference TRBV7-6 and TRBJ2-3, reads GAGVSQSPRYKVTKRGQDVALRCDPISGHVSLYWYRQALGQGPEFLTYFNYEAQQDKSGLPNDRFSAERPEGSISTLTIQRTEQRDSAMYRCASSSSISVRDTQYFGPGTRLTVL.

The chain couples TRBV15 to TRBJ1-1; D is ambiguous. Trimming removed 5 bases from V and 7 bases from J, with 20 bases in between. The CDR3 has 15 amino acids. Per the germline V gene, CDR1 is LNHNV and CDR2 is YYDKDF (reference sequence). CDR3 residues: CATSLETQAYLEAFF. The CDR3 DNA sequence: TGTGCCACCAGCTTAGAGACCCAGGCTTATCTTGAAGCTTTCTTT.

This rearrangement joins TRBV7-9 to TRBJ2-7; maybe TRBD2 (6 bases). This CDR3 region has 15 residues. The V gene's germline CDR1 is SEHNR and CDR2 FQNEAQ (reference sequence). With 4 bases removed from V and 3 bases from J, the gap between germline ends came to 16 bases. CDR3 sequence reads: CASSSGRDEIYEQYF. The CDR3 region has the DNA TGTGCCAGCAGCTCCGGGCGGGACGAGATCTACGAGCAGTACTTC. Supplemented by reference TRBV7-9 and TRBJ2-7, the full variable domain reads DTGVSQNPRHKITKRGQNVTFRCDPISEHNRLYWYRQTLGQGPEFLTYFQNEAQLEKSRLLSDRFSAERPKGSFSTLEIQRTEQGDSAMYLCASSSGRDEIYEQYFGPGTRLTVT.

The J gene is TRBJ2-3, the V gene TRBV10-2, with D uncertain. This CDR3 comprises 14 residues. The germline gives CDR1 WSHSY, CDR2 SAAADI. Trimming removed 3 bases at V and 2 bases at J, with 9 bases between. The DNA for the CDR3 is TGCGCCAGCAGTGATGGTTTAGCCACAGATACGCAGTATTTT. Residues: CASSDGLATDTQYF.

V and J are TRBV6-5 and TRBJ1-2; D is perhaps TRBD1 (6 bases). Germline V gives CDR1 MNHEY, CDR2 SVGAGI. Trimming left V 5 bases short and J 2 bases short, with 12 bases between. This CDR3 is built from 14 residues. CDR3 sequence reads: CASSPWTANYGYTF. Written as DNA, the CDR3 is TGTGCCAGCAGTCCCTGGACAGCCAACTATGGCTACACCTTC.

This clone was detected only once. The rearrangement uses TRBV6-2 or TRBV6-3 and TRBJ2-7; no firm D call. Trimming cost V 0 bases and J 6 bases, with 12 bases left between them. The CDR3 runs to 14 residues. CDR1 and CDR2 from the germline V gene are MNHEY and SVGEGT. The CDR3 loop is CASSYSTVMLEQYF. The CDR3 DNA is TGTGCCAGCAGTTACTCCACCGTTATGCTCGAGCAGTACTTC.

On this clone: An end of the junction does not agree with germline; a read error may underlie this. J is TRBJ1-2 and V is TRBV28, with D possibly TRBD1 on 5 matching bases. The CDR3 runs to 14 residues. From germline, CDR1 is MDHEN and CDR2 SYDVKM. CDR3 protein: CASTSPGSGYGHTF. The CDR3 region has the DNA TGTGCCAGCACCAGTCCAGGGTCGGGCTATGGCCACACCTTC.

This chain links TRBV5-6 with TRBJ2-1, with a weak D call TRBD2 (5 bases). CDR1 SGHDT and CDR2 YYEEEE come from the germline V gene. V gave up 0 bases and J gave up 10 bases, with 11 bases separating them. The CDR3 is made up of 13 amino acids. The CDR3 region has the DNA TGTGCCAGCAGCTTGGCCGGACTTGGCGAGCAGTTCTTC. Translated, it gives CASSLAGLGEQFF.